This TCR beta chain was profiled in a study of CD8 T cells in Susac syndrome. Germline lookup yields CDR1 KGHSH and CDR2 LQKENI. With V trimmed by 0 bases and J by 5 bases, 5 bases remained unmatched. The CDR3 length is 16 residues. CD8+ and CD4+ T cells from blood underwent TCR beta sequencing. Negative isolation was used for CD8+ and CD4+ T cells, and FACS enrichment was applied to TEMRA cells. Reverse transcription of roughly 0.5 to 1 ug RNA was performed with random hexamers. immunoSEQ multiplex PCR amplified TCR beta CDR3 across 54 Vbeta, 13 Jbeta. TCRdb processed the immunoSEQ multiplex PCR reads anew with MiXCR; each CDR3 protein has one entry. In the table there are 400,000 to 550,000 distinct CDR3 sequences, approximately 85% of which are singletons.

This TCR came from a human donor with multiple sclerosis. The rearrangement joins TRBV18 to TRBJ2-1; 9 bases match TRBD1. What was sequenced was CD8+ T cells from PBMCs. The CDR3 sequence is CASSPPRTGENNEQFF. The CDR3 DNA reads as TGTGCCAGCTCACCACCGAGGACAGGGGAGAACAATGAGCAGTTCTTC.